The entry below gives a single T cell receptor beta chain sequence along with its context. Only in-frame clones appear in the TCRdb table, and some are missing; sequencing was by immunoSEQ multiplex PCR. This sample carries 65,000 to 90,000 clones, approximately 86% of them seen once, and the ten largest clones take 20% to 25%. These data are taken from a study of blood T cell repertoires in COVID-19. V shed 4 bases, J shed 14 bases, and the junction held 6 bases outside the gene matches. This CDR3 region has 13 residues. Looked up from germline, CDR1 is SGDLS and CDR2 is YYNGEE. Sequencing was carried out using peripheral blood. This rearrangement joins TRBV9 to TRBJ1-6, with 10 nucleotides matching TRBD1. The receptor was isolated from a woman older than 75 in a cohort sampled during active or convalescent COVID-19. Written as DNA, the CDR3 is TGTGCCAGCAGCAGGCGACAGGGGGCATCCCTCCACTTT. Translated: CASSRRQGASLHF.